This T cell receptor (beta chain) was recovered during a study of CD8+ T cells in alopecia areata. In the study overall: Treatment comprised oral tofacitinib, 5 to 10 mg twice daily, in treated patients. Study-wide results and limits: It was lesional scalp, especially alopecia totalis/universalis, that showed higher clonality than normal scalp.

Germline V gene lookup returns CDR1 SQVTM and CDR2 ANQGSEA. With 8 bases removed from V and 5 bases from J, the gap between germline ends came to 28 bases. This CDR3 contains 17 residues. Peripheral blood samples and lesional scalp punch biopsies were obtained from alopecia areata patients. The sorting of PBMCs gave CD4+ and CD8+ T cells. Notes on this clone: Antigen unknown.

As the sequencing template, cDNA was produced by extracting RNA and reverse transcribing it. Assay: immunoSEQ multiplex PCR; the TCRdb copy retains only in-frame clones and omits some. The table includes 200,000 to 250,000 clones, around 62% detected once. The chain couples TRBV29-1 to TRBJ2-1; D may match TRBD1 or TRBD2 (5 bases each). The specimen comprised CD4+ T cells sorted from blood, sampled at week 0. This TCR was sampled from a human donor with alopecia areata. In DNA form, the CDR3 reads TGCAGCACCTCCGGGACGGCAGGGATTGTTAGGAACAATGAGCAGTTCTTC. Translating gives CSTSGTAGIVRNNEQFF.